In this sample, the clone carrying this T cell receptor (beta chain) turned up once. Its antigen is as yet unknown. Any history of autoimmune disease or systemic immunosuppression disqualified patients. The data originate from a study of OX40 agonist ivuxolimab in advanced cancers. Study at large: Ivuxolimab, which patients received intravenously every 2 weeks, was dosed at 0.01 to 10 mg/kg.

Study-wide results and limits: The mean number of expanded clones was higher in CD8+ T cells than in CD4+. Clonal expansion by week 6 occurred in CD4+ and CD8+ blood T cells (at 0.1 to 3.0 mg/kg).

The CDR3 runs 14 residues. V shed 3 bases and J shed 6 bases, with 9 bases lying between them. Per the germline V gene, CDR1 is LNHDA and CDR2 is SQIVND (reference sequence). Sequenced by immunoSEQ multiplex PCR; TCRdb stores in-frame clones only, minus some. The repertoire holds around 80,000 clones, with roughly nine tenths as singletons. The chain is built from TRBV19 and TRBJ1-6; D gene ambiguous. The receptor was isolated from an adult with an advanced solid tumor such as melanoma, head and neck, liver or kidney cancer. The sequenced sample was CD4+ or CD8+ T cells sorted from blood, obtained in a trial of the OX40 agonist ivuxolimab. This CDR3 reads CASSIDQFNSPLHF. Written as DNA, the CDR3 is TGTGCCAGTAGTATTGACCAGTTTAATTCACCCCTCCACTTT.